This TCR beta chain was captured by sequencing in a study of CD8+ T cells in alopecia areata. As for this clone: Its cognate antigen is unknown.

Extracted RNA was reverse transcribed, and the resulting cDNA served as sequencing template. Profiled with immunoSEQ multiplex PCR; TCRdb holds only in-frame clones, not every one. Among 250,000 to 350,000 clones listed, 60% were seen once. Treatment of the sample: oral pan-JAK inhibitor, 5-10 mg twice daily. General study points: Clonality was higher in lesional than normal scalp, especially in alopecia totalis/universalis.

The sample here was CD4+ T cells sorted from blood, taken at roughly week 53, from a patient treated with tofacitinib. The clonotype originates from a human donor with alopecia areata.

CDR3 protein: CSVQVSGANVLTF. The CDR3 DNA is TGCAGCGTTCAGGTCTCTGGGGCCAACGTCCTGACTTTC. The chain recombines TRBV29-1 with TRBJ2-6; D gene ambiguous. This CDR3 spans 13 amino acids. Germline CDR1 reads SQVTM; CDR2 reads ANQGSEA. Trimming shortened V by 5 bases and J by 0 bases, and 5 bases separated the two germline ends.